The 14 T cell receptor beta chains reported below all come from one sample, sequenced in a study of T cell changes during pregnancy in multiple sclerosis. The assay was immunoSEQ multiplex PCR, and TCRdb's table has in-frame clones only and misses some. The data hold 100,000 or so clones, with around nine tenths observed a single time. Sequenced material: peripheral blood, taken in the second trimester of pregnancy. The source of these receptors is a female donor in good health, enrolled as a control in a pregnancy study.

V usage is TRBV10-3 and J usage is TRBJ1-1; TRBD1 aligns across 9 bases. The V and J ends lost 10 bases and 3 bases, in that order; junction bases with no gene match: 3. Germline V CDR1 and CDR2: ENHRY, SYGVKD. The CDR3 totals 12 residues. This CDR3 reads CASGDRDTEAFF. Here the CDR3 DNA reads TGTGCCAGCGGGGACAGGGACACTGAAGCTTTCTTT.

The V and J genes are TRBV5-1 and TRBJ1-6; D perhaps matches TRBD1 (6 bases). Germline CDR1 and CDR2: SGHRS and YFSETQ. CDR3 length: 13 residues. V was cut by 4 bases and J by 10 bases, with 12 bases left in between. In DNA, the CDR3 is TGCGCCAGCAGCCGACACAGGGAATCACCCCTCCACTTT. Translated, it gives CASSRHRESPLHF.

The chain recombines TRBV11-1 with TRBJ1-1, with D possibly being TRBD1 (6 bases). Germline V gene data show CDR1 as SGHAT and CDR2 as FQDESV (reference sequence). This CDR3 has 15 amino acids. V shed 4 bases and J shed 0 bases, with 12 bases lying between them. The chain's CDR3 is CASSSYGTLNTEAFF. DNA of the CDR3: TGTGCCAGCAGCTCGTACGGGACATTGAACACTGAAGCTTTCTTT.

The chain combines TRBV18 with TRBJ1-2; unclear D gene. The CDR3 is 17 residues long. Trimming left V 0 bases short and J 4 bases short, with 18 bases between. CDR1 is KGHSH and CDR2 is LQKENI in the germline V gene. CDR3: CASSPPNRAGSGYGYTF. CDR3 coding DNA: TGTGCCAGCTCACCACCGAATCGGGCGGGGAGCGGCTATGGCTACACCTTC.

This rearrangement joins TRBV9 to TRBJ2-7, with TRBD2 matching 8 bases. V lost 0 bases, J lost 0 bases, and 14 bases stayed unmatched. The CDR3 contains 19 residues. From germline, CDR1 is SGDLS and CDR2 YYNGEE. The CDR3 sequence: CASSVGVGRGGRVSYEQYF. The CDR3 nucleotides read TGTGCCAGCAGCGTAGGGGTCGGACGGGGGGGCAGGGTCTCCTACGAGCAGTACTTC.

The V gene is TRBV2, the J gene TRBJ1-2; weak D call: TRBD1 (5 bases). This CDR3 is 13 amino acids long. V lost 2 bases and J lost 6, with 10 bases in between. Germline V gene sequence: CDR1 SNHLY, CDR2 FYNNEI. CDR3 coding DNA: TGTGCCAGCAGTGAAAGCGCAGGGAATGGCTACACCTTC. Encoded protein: CASSESAGNGYTF.

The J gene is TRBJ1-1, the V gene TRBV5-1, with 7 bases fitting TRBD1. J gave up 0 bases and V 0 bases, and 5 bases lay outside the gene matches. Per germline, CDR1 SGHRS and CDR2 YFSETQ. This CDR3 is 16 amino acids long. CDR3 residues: CASSLGDSLMNTEAFF. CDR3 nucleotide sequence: TGCGCCAGCAGCTTGGGGGACAGTCTCATGAACACTGAAGCTTTCTTT. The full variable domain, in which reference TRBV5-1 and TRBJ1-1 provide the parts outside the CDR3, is KAGVTQTPRYLIKTRGQQVTLSCSPISGHRSVSWYQQTPGQGLQFLFEYFSETQRNKGNFPGRFSGRQFSNSRSEMNVSTLELGDSALYLCASSLGDSLMNTEAFFGQGTRLTVV.

The CDR3 coding sequence is TGTGCCAGCAGCTTCCAGGCGCAGGGGGAGGAGACCCAGTACTTC. Translated: CASSFQAQGEETQYF. The J gene is TRBJ2-5, the V gene TRBV7-9, with 7 bases identical to TRBD1. The CDR3 has 15 residues. J was trimmed by 5 bases and V by 3 bases; bases with no gene match: 9. From germline, CDR1 is SEHNR and CDR2 FQNEAQ (reference sequence).

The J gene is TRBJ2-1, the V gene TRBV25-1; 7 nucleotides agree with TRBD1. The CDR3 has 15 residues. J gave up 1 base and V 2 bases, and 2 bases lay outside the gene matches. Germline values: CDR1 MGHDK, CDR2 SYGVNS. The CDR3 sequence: CASSERQGSYNEQFF. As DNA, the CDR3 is TGTGCCAGCAGTGAAAGACAGGGATCCTACAATGAGCAGTTCTTC. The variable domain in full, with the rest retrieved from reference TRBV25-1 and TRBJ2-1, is EADIYQTPRYLVIGTGKKITLECSQTMGHDKMYWYQQDPGMELHLIHYSYGVNSTEKGDLSSESTVSRIRTEHFPLTLESARPSHTSQYLCASSERQGSYNEQFFGPGTRLTVL.

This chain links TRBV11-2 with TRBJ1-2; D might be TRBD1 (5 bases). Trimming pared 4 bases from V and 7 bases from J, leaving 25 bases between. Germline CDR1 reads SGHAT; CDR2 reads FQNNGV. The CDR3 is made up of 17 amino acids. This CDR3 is CASSSPRAYGTGGGYTF. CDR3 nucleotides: TGTGCCAGCAGCTCCCCCCGGGCGTATGGAACCGGGGGTGGCTACACCTTC.

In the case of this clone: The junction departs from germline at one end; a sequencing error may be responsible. CDR3 nucleotide sequence: TGTGCCAGCAGCCCGGGACAGGTCAACTATGGCTGCACCTTC. Translated: CASSPGQVNYGCTF. The chain recombines TRBV5-4 with TRBJ1-2, with TRBD1 identical over 8 bases. Germline V gene sequence: CDR1 SGHNT, CDR2 YYREEE (reference sequence). The CDR3 extends over 14 amino acids.

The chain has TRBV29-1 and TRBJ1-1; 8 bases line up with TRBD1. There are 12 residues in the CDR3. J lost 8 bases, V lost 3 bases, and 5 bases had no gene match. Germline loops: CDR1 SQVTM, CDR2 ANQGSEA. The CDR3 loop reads CSVEDREPEAFF. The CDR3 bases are TGCAGCGTTGAGGACAGGGAGCCCGAAGCTTTCTTT.

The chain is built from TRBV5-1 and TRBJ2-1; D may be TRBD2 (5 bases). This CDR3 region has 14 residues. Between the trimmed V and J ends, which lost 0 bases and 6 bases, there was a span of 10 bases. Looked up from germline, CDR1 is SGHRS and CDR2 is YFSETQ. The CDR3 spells CASSLAATINEQFF. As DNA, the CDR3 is TGCGCCAGCAGCTTGGCCGCGACTATCAATGAGCAGTTCTTC. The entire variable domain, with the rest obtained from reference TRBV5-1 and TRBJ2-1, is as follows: KAGVTQTPRYLIKTRGQQVTLSCSPISGHRSVSWYQQTPGQGLQFLFEYFSETQRNKGNFPGRFSGRQFSNSRSEMNVSTLELGDSALYLCASSLAATINEQFFGPGTRLTVL.

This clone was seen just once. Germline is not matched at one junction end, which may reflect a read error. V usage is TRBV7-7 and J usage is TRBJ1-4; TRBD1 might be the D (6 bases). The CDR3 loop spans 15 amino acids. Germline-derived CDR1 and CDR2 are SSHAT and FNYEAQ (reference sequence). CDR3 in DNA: TGTGCTAGCAGCTCTACAGGGACAACTAATGAAAAACTGTTTTTT. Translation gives CASSSTGTTNEKLFF.